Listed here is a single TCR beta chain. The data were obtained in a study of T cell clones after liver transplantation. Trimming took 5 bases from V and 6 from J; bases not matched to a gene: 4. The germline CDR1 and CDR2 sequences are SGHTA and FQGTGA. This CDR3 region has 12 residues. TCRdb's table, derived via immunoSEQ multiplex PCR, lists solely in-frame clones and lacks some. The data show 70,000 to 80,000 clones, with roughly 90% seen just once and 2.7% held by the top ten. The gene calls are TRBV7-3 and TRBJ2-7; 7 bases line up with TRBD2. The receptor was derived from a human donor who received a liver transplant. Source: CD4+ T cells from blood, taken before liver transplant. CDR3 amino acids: CASSRGDSEQYF. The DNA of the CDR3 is TGTGCCAGCAGCCGGGGGGATTCCGAGCAGTACTTC.